This record looks at one T cell receptor beta chain sequence and its context. V dropped 8 bases and J dropped 5; count of bases not matched to a gene: 17. The CDR3 spans 17 residues. CDR1 KGHDR and CDR2 SFDVKD come from the germline V gene. These data come from a study of blood T cell repertoires in COVID-19. Across the study: Samples of COVID-19 (acute and convalescent) were obtained from the United States, Italy and Spain. T cells, B-cell-depleted T cells, or PBMCs provided the cDNA or gDNA that served as material.

Original handling: Amplification with reference gene primers provided the estimates of nucleated cell counts. This table comes from immunoSEQ multiplex PCR, and its TCRdb copy is limited to in-frame clones, with some not included. Clone size and the V and J calls come from that table; the DNA yielded D and trimming. Of approximately 98,000 clones listed, over 75% were seen once; the top ten hold over 8.5%. Sequenced sample: peripheral blood. The chain recombines TRBV24-1 with TRBJ1-1, with 9 nucleotides matching TRBD1. The receptor was derived from a woman of 80 years or more with acute or convalescent COVID-19. DNA of the CDR3: TGTGCCACCAAAGATCCAGGGACAGGGAGGAGGGGAACTGAAGCTTTCTTT. This sequence encodes CATKDPGTGRRGTEAFF.